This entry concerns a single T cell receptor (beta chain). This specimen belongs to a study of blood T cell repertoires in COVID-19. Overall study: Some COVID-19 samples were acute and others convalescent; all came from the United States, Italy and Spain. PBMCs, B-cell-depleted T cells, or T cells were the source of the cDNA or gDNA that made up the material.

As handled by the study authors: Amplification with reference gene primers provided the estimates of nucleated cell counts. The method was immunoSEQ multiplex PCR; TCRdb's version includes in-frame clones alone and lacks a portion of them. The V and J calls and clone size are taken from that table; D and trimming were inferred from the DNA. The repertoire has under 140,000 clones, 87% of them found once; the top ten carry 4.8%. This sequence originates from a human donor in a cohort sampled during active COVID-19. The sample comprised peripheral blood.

The CDR3 DNA sequence: TGTGCCACCAGCAGAGATATTGAGGAGACAGGGAGCTCCTACGAGCAGTACTTC. Translated: CATSRDIEETGSSYEQYF. This chain links TRBV15 with TRBJ2-7; 7 nucleotides match TRBD1. V lost 0 bases, J lost 0 bases, and 11 bases stayed unmatched. The CDR3 is 18 residues long. Germline-derived CDR1 and CDR2 are LNHNV and YYDKDF (reference sequence). Complete variable domain (other parts from reference TRBV15 and TRBJ2-7): DAMVIQNPRYQVTQFGKPVTLSCSQTLNHNVMYWYQQKSSQAPKLLFHYYDKDFNNEADTPDNFQSRRPNTSFCFLDIRSPGLGDTAMYLCATSRDIEETGSSYEQYFGPGTRLTVT.